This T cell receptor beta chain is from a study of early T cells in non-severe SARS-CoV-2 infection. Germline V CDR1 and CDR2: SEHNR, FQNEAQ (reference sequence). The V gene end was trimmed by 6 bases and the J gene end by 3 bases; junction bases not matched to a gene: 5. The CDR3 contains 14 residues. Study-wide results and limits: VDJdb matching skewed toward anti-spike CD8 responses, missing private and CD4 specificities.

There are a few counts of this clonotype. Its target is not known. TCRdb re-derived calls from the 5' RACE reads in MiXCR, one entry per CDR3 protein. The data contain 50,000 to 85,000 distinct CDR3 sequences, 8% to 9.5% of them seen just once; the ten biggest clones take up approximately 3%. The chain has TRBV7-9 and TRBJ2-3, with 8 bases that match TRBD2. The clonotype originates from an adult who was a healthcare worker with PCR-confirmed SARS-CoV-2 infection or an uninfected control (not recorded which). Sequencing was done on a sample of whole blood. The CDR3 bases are TGTGCCAGCAGACCGAGCGGGAGTACAGATACGCAGTATTTT. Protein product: CASRPSGSTDTQYF.